A single sample gave rise to the 27 T cell receptor beta chains below, sequenced in a study of blood T cell repertoires in COVID-19 (dated by TCRdb to the early 2020s). Library prep was done by the immunoSEQ multiplex PCR assay. This is the immuneACCESS table as TCRdb keeps it, with only in-frame sequences that have V and J called. A part of the clones is gone; compared with another copy, unresolved V genes explain less than half, and the rest is unexplained. For this sample there are 40,000 to 60,000 clones; over 65% appear just once. The ten largest account for 7.5% to 9% of the sample. Material: peripheral blood. These receptors originate from a woman in her 70s with acute or convalescent COVID-19.

The chain carries TRBV18 and TRBJ1-4, with D perhaps matching TRBD1 (6 bases). The CDR3 runs to 14 residues. V was shortened by 3 bases and J by 11 bases, with 16 bases between the two germline ends. Germline CDR1 is KGHSH and CDR2 is LQKENI. The CDR3 nucleotides are TGTGCCAGCTCACCCCCAACAGGGTACGGGAAACTGTTTTTT. Its translation: CASSPPTGYGKLFF.

This clone was picked up a small number of times. This sequence joins TRBV5-6 and TRBJ1-5; D uncertain. The CDR3 contains 15 residues. The germline V and J ends were trimmed by 4 bases and 1 base, with 12 bases remaining between them. Germline assignment: CDR1 SGHDT and CDR2 YYEEEE. The CDR3 DNA reads as TGTGCCAGCAGCCGGGGAGTTGGCAGCAATCAGCCCCAGCATTTT. Encoded protein: CASSRGVGSNQPQHF.

The gene calls are TRBV19 and TRBJ2-1, with 13 bases matching TRBD2. The CDR3 length is 18 residues. V lost 1 base, J lost 5 bases, and 8 bases stayed unmatched. Per germline, CDR1 LNHDA and CDR2 SQIVND (reference sequence). This chain's CDR3 is CASSIAGLAGVRDNEQFF. CDR3 coding DNA: TGTGCCAGTAGTATAGCCGGACTAGCGGGAGTGAGGGACAATGAGCAGTTCTTC.

The chain carries TRBV19 and TRBJ1-2; D perhaps matches TRBD1 (5 bases). The germline V gene has CDR1 LNHDA and CDR2 SQIVND (reference sequence). Trimming shortened V by 6 bases and J by 7 bases, and 12 bases separated the two germline ends. There are 12 residues in the CDR3. The CDR3 DNA follows: TGTGCCAGTAGACCCAGGGTTGGTGGCTACACCTTC. This encodes CASRPRVGGYTF.

This chain connects TRBV7-8 to TRBJ2-7, with TRBD1 identical over 7 bases. Germline V gene data show CDR1 as SGHVS and CDR2 as FQNEAQ. V dropped 5 bases and J dropped 9; count of bases not matched to a gene: 7. This CDR3 is 12 amino acids long. DNA of the CDR3: TGTGCCAGCAGCGCGAGAACAGGGGTGCAGTACTTC. Translation gives CASSARTGVQYF.

Ten or more counts support this clone. The chain has TRBV12-3 or TRBV12-4 and TRBJ2-7; D uncertain. There are 13 residues in the CDR3. Trimming pared 6 bases from V and 4 bases from J, leaving 13 bases between. As DNA, the CDR3 is TGTGCCAGCAGAACGAGCAACTCATACGAGCAGTACTTC. It translates to CASRTSNSYEQYF.

This clone turned up a few times. The rearrangement links TRBV7-2 to TRBJ2-3; TRBD2 agrees at 8 bases. This CDR3 is 15 amino acids long. The J segment lost 2 bases and the V segment lost 5 bases, leaving 6 bases of the junction unmatched. Germline V CDR1 and CDR2: SGHTA, FQGNSA. CDR3 DNA sequence: TGTGCCAGCAGCCGGACTAGCTCCTACACAGATACGCAGTATTTT. It specifies CASSRTSSYTDTQYF.

The sample holds a few counts of this clone. This CDR3 reads CASSEAELPYEQYF. As DNA, the CDR3 is TGTGCCAGCAGTGAAGCGGAGTTACCCTACGAGCAGTACTTC. The chain recombines TRBV6-1 with TRBJ2-7; D remains ambiguous. The CDR3 has 14 residues. The V end lost 0 bases, the J end lost 2 bases, and 8 bases lay between the germline ends. From germline, CDR1 is MNHNS and CDR2 SASEGT.

This clone was observed many times. V is TRBV21-1 and J is TRBJ2-1; TRBD2, the table's D call, lacks a check against the DNA. TRBV21-1 represents a pseudogene. The CDR3 length is 16 residues. Here the CDR3 reads CASSKEASGEYNEQFF. CDR3 in DNA: TGTGCCAGCAGCAAAGAGGCTAGCGGGGAATACAATGAGCAGTTCTTC.

The rearrangement joins TRBV29-1 to TRBJ1-2; TRBD1 aligns across 7 bases. This CDR3 has 14 amino acids. Germline assignment: CDR1 SQVTM and CDR2 ANQGSEA. V lost 7 bases and J lost 4; bases outside the gene matches: 12. The DNA of the CDR3 is TGCAGCGCGTCCCTGGGGGACAGACTCTATGGCTACACCTTC. Translated, it gives CSASLGDRLYGYTF.

The chain joins TRBV10-2 to TRBJ2-4; weak D call: TRBD2 (7 bases). CDR1 and CDR2 from the germline V gene are WSHSY and SAAADI. The CDR3 contains 16 residues. V was shortened by 0 bases and J by 0 bases, with 9 bases between the two germline ends. The CDR3 DNA reads as TGCGCCAGCAGTGAGTCGGCGGGGGCAGCCAAAAACATTCAGTACTTC. As protein: CASSESAGAAKNIQYF.

The rearrangement joins TRBV7-3 to TRBJ1-5; maybe TRBD1 (5 bases). The germline gives CDR1 SGHTA, CDR2 FQGTGA. This CDR3 is 16 amino acids long. The germline V and J ends were trimmed by 0 bases and 0 bases, with 9 bases remaining between them. The CDR3 loop reads CASSLTKGYSNQPQHF. Here the CDR3 DNA reads TGTGCCAGCAGCTTAACAAAGGGGTATAGCAATCAGCCCCAGCATTTT.

This chain connects TRBV5-1 to TRBJ1-3; perhaps TRBD1 as D (5 bases). V lost 0 bases to trimming and J lost 3 bases, with 7 bases between them. The CDR3 sequence is 14 residues long. Germline lookup yields CDR1 SGHRS and CDR2 YFSETQ. CDR3 region: CASSLGGGGNTIYF. The DNA of the CDR3 is TGCGCCAGCAGCTTGGGGGGCGGTGGAAACACCATATATTTT. The full variable domain, rest sourced from reference TRBV5-1 and TRBJ1-3, is KAGVTQTPRYLIKTRGQQVTLSCSPISGHRSVSWYQQTPGQGLQFLFEYFSETQRNKGNFPGRFSGRQFSNSRSEMNVSTLELGDSALYLCASSLGGGGNTIYFGEGSWLTVV.

There are a few counts of this clone. The chain joins TRBV5-1 to TRBJ2-7; D perhaps matches TRBD2 (7 bases). Trimming removed 7 bases at V and 7 bases at J, with 21 bases between. Germline assignment: CDR1 SGHRS and CDR2 YFSETQ. The CDR3 is made up of 14 amino acids. CDR3 amino acids: CASCVGAGAGEQYF. The DNA of the CDR3 is TGCGCCAGCTGTGTAGGCGCGGGGGCGGGGGAGCAGTACTTC.

The V gene is TRBV5-5, the J gene TRBJ2-1; 12 nucleotides line up with TRBD2. V was clipped by 1 base and J by 3 bases; unmatched bases: 2. The V gene's germline CDR1 is SGHKS and CDR2 YYEKEE (reference sequence). The CDR3 is 16 residues long. The DNA for the CDR3 is TGTGCCAGCAGCTTGACTAGCGGGGGGAACTACAATGAGCAGTTCTTC. Encoded protein: CASSLTSGGNYNEQFF.

The chain carries TRBV6-6 and TRBJ1-4; the D gene is possibly TRBD1 (5 bases). The germline V gene encodes CDR1 MNHNY and CDR2 SVGAGI (reference sequence). This CDR3 region has 15 residues. V lost 2 bases and J 1 base, leaving 8 bases between the germline ends. The CDR3 loop reads CASSYPTGTNEKLFF. In nucleotides, the CDR3 is TGTGCCAGCAGTTACCCTACAGGAACTAATGAAAAACTGTTTTTT.

This clone was observed a few times. This chain joins TRBV20-1 and TRBJ2-7; D unresolved. Trimming shortened V by 6 bases and J by 5 bases, and 11 bases separated the two germline ends. CDR1 and CDR2 (germline): DFQATT, SNEGSKA (reference sequence). There are 11 residues in the CDR3. The CDR3 nucleotides read TGCAGTGCAACCCGGAGTGACGAGCAGTACTTC. Residues: CSATRSDEQYF.

The chain has TRBV7-9 and TRBJ2-1; 10 positions match TRBD2. Germline CDR1 is SEHNR and CDR2 is FQNEAQ (reference sequence). Unmatched junction bases numbered 11, after V lost 3 bases and J lost 9 bases. CDR3 length equals 16 residues. CDR3 protein: CASSFLGSGGSSEQFF. CDR3 bases: TGTGCCAGCAGCTTTTTGGGTAGCGGGGGGTCAAGTGAGCAGTTCTTC.

CDR3 sequence: CASSLDTSGTGANVLTF. Here the CDR3 DNA reads TGCGCCAGCAGCTTGGATACTAGCGGGACTGGGGCCAACGTCCTGACTTTC. The chain is built from TRBV5-1 and TRBJ2-6; 10 bases are a match to TRBD2. Per the germline V gene, CDR1 is SGHRS and CDR2 is YFSETQ. The CDR3 consists of 17 residues. V dropped 0 bases and J dropped 2; count of bases not matched to a gene: 2.

The chain links TRBV4-3 to TRBJ2-3; weak D call: TRBD1 (5 bases). Germline CDR1 LGHNA, CDR2 YSLEER. The V gene lost 3 bases and the J gene lost 4 bases, with 11 bases spanning the gap. The CDR3 consists of 14 residues. CDR3 in DNA: TGCGCCAGCAGCCAGCAACAGGTAGCAGATACGCAGTATTTT. It yields the protein CASSQQQVADTQYF.

The V gene is TRBV7-2, the J gene TRBJ2-5, with 9 positions matching TRBD2. Losses at the gene ends were 3 bases for V and 5 bases for J; bases not matched to a gene: 4. The CDR3 loop spans 14 amino acids. Germline assignment: CDR1 SGHTA and CDR2 FQGNSA. CDR3 bases: TGTGCCAGCAGCTTTAGCGGGAGTCTGGAGACCCAGTACTTC. This encodes CASSFSGSLETQYF.

This clone has a single count. The chain uses TRBV28 and TRBJ2-1; TRBD2 matches 10 bases. In germline, CDR1 is MDHEN, CDR2 SYDVKM. Trimming cost V 8 bases and J 4 bases; bases outside gene matches: 5. The CDR3 consists of 14 residues. In DNA form, the CDR3 reads TGTGCCAGCCTTCTAGCGGGGGTATACAATGAGCAGTTCTTC. This codes for CASLLAGVYNEQFF.

The rearrangement joins TRBV21-1 to TRBJ1-5; TRBD1, the D gene given by the table, was not confirmed from the DNA. TRBV21-1 represents a pseudogene. CDR3 length equals 15 residues. CDR3 residues: CASNDGAGGSQPQHF. The CDR3 DNA is TGTGCCAGCAATGACGGGGCAGGGGGCAGCCAGCCCCAGCATTTT.

This clone came up a few times. The gene calls are TRBV5-1 and TRBJ1-4, with 7 bases matching TRBD1. The germline CDR1 and CDR2 sequences are SGHRS and YFSETQ. The junction had 2 bases not matched to a gene; V was cut back by 0 bases and J by 3 bases. The CDR3 spans 15 residues. In nucleotides, the CDR3 is TGCGCCAGCAGCTTGGCCGGGACAGCTAATGAAAAACTGTTTTTT. Translation gives CASSLAGTANEKLFF.

This clone was observed a handful of times. V gene TRBV2 combines with J gene TRBJ1-2; TRBD1 matches 7 bases. After removal of 8 bases from V and 4 bases from J, the junction contained 7 bases not matched to a gene. The CDR3 is 13 residues long. Germline CDR1 and CDR2: SNHLY and FYNNEI. The CDR3 DNA follows: TGTGCCAGCCGCGAGACAGGGTCCTATGGCTACACCTTC. Translated, it gives CASRETGSYGYTF.

This clone appeared a few times. The chain joins TRBV5-6 to TRBJ1-5; no firm D call. With 1 base removed from V and 8 bases from J, the gap between germline ends came to 16 bases. CDR3 size: 15 residues. Germline V CDR1 and CDR2: SGHDT, YYEEEE. Here the CDR3 reads CASSLSAVSGKPQHF. The CDR3 coding sequence is TGTGCCAGCAGCTTGTCGGCAGTCTCCGGGAAGCCCCAGCATTTT.

This clone was picked up one time. The chain employs TRBV4-2 and TRBJ2-2; D not resolved. Germline V gene lookup returns CDR1 LGHNA and CDR2 YNFKEQ. This CDR3 has 11 amino acids. V lost 2 bases and J lost 7, with 2 bases in between. DNA of the CDR3: TGTGCCAGCAGCCAACGCGGGGAGCTGTTTTTT. Protein sequence: CASSQRGELFF.